Below, 15 T cell receptor beta chains from the same sample are listed, as sequenced in a study of T-cell reconstitution after alpha-beta-depleted transplantation in children. Molecular barcoding with unique molecular identifiers was used for the TCRbeta library. One entry per CDR3 protein, called by TCRdb with MiXCR from the PCR reads. The sample has about 690,000 distinct CDR3 sequences; 16% are singletons. This sample comprised PBMCs from the stem cell graft donor, obtained from the stem cell graft. All receptors come from a human donor who donated a stem cell graft to a child with acute myeloid leukemia.

This clonotype was counted ten times or more. The genes are TRBV6-5 and TRBJ2-1, with 8 bases lining up with TRBD2. Unmatched junction bases numbered 11, after V lost 5 bases and J lost 8 bases. CDR3 length equals 15 residues. Germline assignment: CDR1 MNHEY and CDR2 SVGAGI. CDR3 sequence: CASSPRAGVVDEQFF. CDR3 bases: TGTGCCAGCAGTCCTCGAGCGGGGGTGGTGGATGAGCAGTTCTTC.

This clonotype was seen at least ten times. The chain has TRBV20-1 and TRBJ1-1; 7 nucleotides align to TRBD1. Germline V gene lookup returns CDR1 DFQATT and CDR2 SNEGSKA (reference sequence). The CDR3 runs to 12 residues. V was clipped by 3 bases and J by 6 bases; unmatched bases: 4. The CDR3 spells CSASRGLPEAFF. In DNA form, the CDR3 reads TGCAGTGCTAGTAGGGGGCTTCCTGAAGCTTTCTTT.

This clonotype was counted only a few times. This chain links TRBV5-1 with TRBJ2-7; D is ambiguous. V was shortened by 3 bases and J by 5 bases, with 21 bases between the two germline ends. The CDR3 has 16 residues. Germline CDR1 reads SGHRS; CDR2 reads YFSETQ. CDR3 DNA sequence: TGCGCCAGCAGCTCCACTCTTTCAGGAGCGATCGACGAGCAGTACTTC. Protein: CASSSTLSGAIDEQYF.

The gene calls are TRBV7-6 and TRBJ2-3, with 7 bases identical to TRBD1. Per germline, CDR1 SGHVS and CDR2 FNYEAQ. The junction had 10 bases not matched to a gene; V was cut back by 5 bases and J by 2 bases. This CDR3 is built from 16 residues. CDR3 residues: CASSPRQGRDTDTQYF. CDR3 nucleotide sequence: TGTGCCAGCAGCCCCCGACAGGGACGTGACACAGATACGCAGTATTTT. The full variable domain, its missing parts supplied by reference TRBV7-6 and TRBJ2-3, is GAGVSQSPRYKVTKRGQDVALRCDPISGHVSLYWYRQALGQGPEFLTYFNYEAQQDKSGLPNDRFSAERPEGSISTLTIQRTEQRDSAMYRCASSPRQGRDTDTQYFGPGTRLTVL.

This clonotype was detected ten times or more. The genes are TRBV7-2 and TRBJ1-5, with D maybe TRBD1 (5 bases). Germline-derived CDR1 and CDR2 are SGHTA and FQGNSA. The CDR3 runs to 13 residues. V shed 3 bases and J shed 6 bases, with 9 bases lying between them. DNA for the CDR3: TGTGCCAGCAGCTTCGCCCAGGGTCAGCCCCAGCATTTT. Protein: CASSFAQGQPQHF.

The genes are TRBV27 and TRBJ2-2; D possibly corresponds to TRBD2 (6 bases). Trimming took 5 bases from V and 5 from J, leaving 15 bases between them. The CDR3 is 15 amino acids. Germline V gene data show CDR1 as MNHEY and CDR2 as SMNVEV (reference sequence). As DNA, the CDR3 is TGTGCCAGCAGTCCTCGACTAGTAGGAACCGGGGAGCTGTTTTTT. Translation gives CASSPRLVGTGELFF.

The J gene is TRBJ2-5, the V gene TRBV7-7; maybe TRBD2 (6 bases). V dropped 5 bases and J dropped 7 bases, with 14 bases sitting between them. Germline V gene lookup returns CDR1 SSHAT and CDR2 FNYEAQ (reference sequence). This CDR3 comprises 13 residues. The chain's CDR3 is CASSGEVAGTQYF. CDR3 nucleotides: TGTGCCAGCAGCGGGGAGGTGGCCGGGACCCAGTACTTC. Drawing the rest from reference TRBV7-7 and TRBJ2-5, the complete variable domain is GAGVSQSPRYKVTKRGQDVTLRCDPISSHATLYWYQQALGQGPEFLTYFNYEAQPDKSGLPSDRFSAERPEGSISTLTIQRTEQRDSAMYRCASSGEVAGTQYFGPGTRLLVL.

This clonotype was seen more than once but under ten times. The genes are TRBV12-3 or TRBV12-4 and TRBJ2-7; D possibly uses TRBD1 or TRBD2 (5 bases each). CDR3 length: 14 residues. V lost 3 bases to trimming and J lost 3 bases, with 12 bases between them. The CDR3 DNA is TGTGCCAGCAGTTTCCGGGACCGCCACTACGAGCAGTACTTC. Its translation is CASSFRDRHYEQYF.

V is TRBV12-3 or TRBV12-4 and J is TRBJ2-5; no reliable D call. The V end was cut by 3 bases, the J end by 2 bases, with 10 bases between. The CDR3 consists of 14 residues. The chain's CDR3 is CASSFWAAQETQYF. In DNA, the CDR3 is TGTGCCAGCAGTTTTTGGGCGGCTCAAGAGACCCAGTACTTC.

This chain connects TRBV15 to TRBJ1-4; D gene unclear. Germline V CDR1 and CDR2: LNHNV, YYDKDF (reference sequence). Deletions cut 0 bases from V and 6 bases from J, with 14 bases between. The CDR3 is made up of 16 amino acids. The CDR3 region is CATSRDRNSLYEKLFF. In nucleotides, the CDR3 is TGTGCCACCAGCAGAGATCGAAACAGCCTCTATGAAAAACTGTTTTTT.

The DNA of the CDR3 is TGTGCCAGCAGCTTAGTAGGGCGGGGGAGCTCCTACGAGCAGTACGTC. Its translation: CASSLVGRGSSYEQYV. The chain employs TRBV7-8 and TRBJ2-7, with 7 bases matching TRBD2. CDR1 and CDR2 (germline): SGHVS, FQNEAQ. The CDR3 contains 16 residues. J lost 0 bases, V lost 1 base, and 6 bases had no gene match.

This clonotype was detected only a few times. The chain uses TRBV12-3 or TRBV12-4 and TRBJ2-2, with D hard to call. This CDR3 has 14 residues. The germline V and J ends were trimmed by 3 bases and 1 base, with 6 bases remaining between them. The CDR3 nucleotides read TGTGCCAGCAGTTTCGCCAGGAACACCGGGGAGCTGTTTTTT. Encoded protein: CASSFARNTGELFF.

This clonotype was recorded many times. This chain connects TRBV7-2 to TRBJ2-1, with 7 bases lining up with TRBD2. The germline CDR1 and CDR2 sequences are SGHTA and FQGNSA. Trimming cost V 5 bases and J 7 bases; bases outside gene matches: 5. The CDR3 is made up of 13 amino acids. In DNA form, the CDR3 reads TGTGCCAGCAGCCAGGGACTATTAAATGAGCAGTTCTTC. Amino acids: CASSQGLLNEQFF.

This sequence joins TRBV7-6 and TRBJ2-7, with 9 bases that match TRBD2. Germline CDR1 reads SGHVS; CDR2 reads FNYEAQ. The CDR3 contains 16 residues. With 5 bases clipped from V and 7 bases from J, the junction kept 15 bases outside the gene matches. The DNA of the CDR3 is TGTGCCAGCAGCCTTCCTTTGGCGGGGGGGCCAAGAGAGCAGTACGTC. The encoded protein is CASSLPLAGGPREQYV.

This clonotype was counted many times. The rearrangement uses TRBV20-1 and TRBJ1-1, with D uncertain. Trimming pared 0 bases from V and 4 bases from J, leaving 15 bases between. Germline V CDR1 and CDR2: DFQATT, SNEGSKA (reference sequence). The CDR3 is 15 amino acids. CDR3 DNA sequence: TGCAGTGCTAGAGATAAGAGAGCATCAGGCACTGAAGCTTTCTTT. It translates to CSARDKRASGTEAFF.